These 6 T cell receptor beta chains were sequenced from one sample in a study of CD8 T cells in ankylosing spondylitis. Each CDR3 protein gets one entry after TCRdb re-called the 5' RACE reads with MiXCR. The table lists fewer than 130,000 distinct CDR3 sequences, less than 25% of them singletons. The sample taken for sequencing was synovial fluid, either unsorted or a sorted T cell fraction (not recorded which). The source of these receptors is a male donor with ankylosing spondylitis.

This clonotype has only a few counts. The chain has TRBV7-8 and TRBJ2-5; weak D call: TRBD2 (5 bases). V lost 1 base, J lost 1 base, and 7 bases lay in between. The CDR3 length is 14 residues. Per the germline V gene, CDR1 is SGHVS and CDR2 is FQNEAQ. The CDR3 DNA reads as TGTGCCAGCAGCTTAGGGCGGGTCCAAGAGACCCAGTACTTC. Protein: CASSLGRVQETQYF.

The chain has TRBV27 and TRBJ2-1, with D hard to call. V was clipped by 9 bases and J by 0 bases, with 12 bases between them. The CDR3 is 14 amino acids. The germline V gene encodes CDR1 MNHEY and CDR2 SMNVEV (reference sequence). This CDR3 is CASRTLSSYNEQFF. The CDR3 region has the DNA TGTGCCAGTAGAACTTTAAGCTCCTACAATGAGCAGTTCTTC.

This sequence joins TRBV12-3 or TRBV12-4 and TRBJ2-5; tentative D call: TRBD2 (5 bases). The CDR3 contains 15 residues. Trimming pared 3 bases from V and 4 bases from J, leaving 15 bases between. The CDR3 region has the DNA TGTGCCAGCAGTTTGTCCCGTGGTAGCGTAGAGACCCAGTACTTC. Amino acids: CASSLSRGSVETQYF.

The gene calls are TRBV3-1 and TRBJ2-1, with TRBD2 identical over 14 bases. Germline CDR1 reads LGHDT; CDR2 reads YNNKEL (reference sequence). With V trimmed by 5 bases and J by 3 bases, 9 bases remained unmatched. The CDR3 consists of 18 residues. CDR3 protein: CASSSTAGTSGGYNEQFF. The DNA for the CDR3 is TGTGCCAGCAGCTCAACCGCCGGGACTAGCGGGGGCTACAATGAGCAGTTCTTC.

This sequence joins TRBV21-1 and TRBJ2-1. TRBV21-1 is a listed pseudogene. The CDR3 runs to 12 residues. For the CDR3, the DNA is TGTGCCAGCAGCACCACAGCCAATGAGCAGTTCTTC. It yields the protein CASSTTANEQFF.

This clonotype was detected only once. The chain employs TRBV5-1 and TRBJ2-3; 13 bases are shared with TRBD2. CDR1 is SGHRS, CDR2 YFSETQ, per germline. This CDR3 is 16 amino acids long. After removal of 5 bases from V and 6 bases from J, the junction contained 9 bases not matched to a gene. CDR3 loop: CASRRTSGSHMDTQYF. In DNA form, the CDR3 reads TGCGCCAGCAGAAGGACTAGCGGGAGTCACATGGATACGCAGTATTTT.